Detailed here is one T cell receptor (beta chain). The antigen this receptor binds is unknown. It has no much larger one-base neighbor in the sample; base qualities were not kept. The data were taken from a study of shared clonotypes between healthy human individuals (dated by TCRdb to about 2020). As for the study more broadly: The cohort included three men and two women between 18 and 49 years of age. Different laboratories and diverse techniques were used to prepare libraries and sequence TCR repertoires, to increase sequencing depth and limit assay-specific biases. For each donor, CD4 naive and CD4 memory were each run on three plates, CD8 naive on two plates, and CD8 memory on one plate. To estimate repertoire size and how much clonotypes are shared between individuals, the study performed deep sequencing of blood TCR repertoires from five healthy adults. Per donor, leukapheresis produced somewhere between about 0.8 and 9.5 billion PBMCs. Paper-wide results and their limitations: Sampling was restricted to blood, and TCR repertoires in tissue are likely to differ from TCR repertoires in blood. Compared with non-shared clonotypes, the clonotypes found in all four sorted-subset donors had higher generation probabilities. Pairwise subsampling indicated that sequencing depth was expected to affect the degree of clonotype sharing among donors. About 5% of naive CD4, 3.5% of naive CD8, 2.3% of memory CD4, and 0.4% of memory CD8 clonotypes were shared across several donors. Estimated clonotype richness was generally larger for naive than for memory subsets. Rarefaction of sorted-subset datasets indicated incomplete sequencing despite the large sequencing depth. Because the study included only a small number of donors, the genetic and exposure-history diversity represented was limited.

Ends trimmed: V by 2 bases, J by 0 bases; bases unmatched to a gene: 6. The CDR3 runs 17 residues from the cysteine to the phenylalanine. Just CDR3 DNA is preserved here, 51 bases in frame from base 1. For CDR1 and CDR2, the germline V gene lists KGHSH and LQKENI. Donors were healthy HIV-negative adults with no recently reported acute infections or vaccinations. All donors were Caucasian adults living in Nashville, Tennessee, USA. CD4+ T cells were enriched by magnetic negative selection, after which naive cells were positively selected on CD45RA and the negative fraction was taken as the memory subset. Blood was obtained by leukapheresis, after which PBMCs were separated by Ficoll-Histopaque density gradient centrifugation and cryopreserved in liquid nitrogen vapor phase. Purity and quantity of every magnetically sorted T cell population were checked by analytical flow cytometry. Each sorted fraction had its genomic DNA isolated and then quantified by UV absorbance on a Nanodrop 2000c.

TCR CDR3 regions were amplified from genomic DNA by multiplex PCR using the deep immunoSEQ assay. Extracted genomic DNA from each cell subset was spread evenly across all wells of several immunoSEQ 96-well plates, with each plate serving as a replicate. For sorted subsets, roughly 190 ng of genomic DNA, equivalent to 25,000 to 30,000 T cell genomes, went into each replicate PCR. The purified libraries were quantified using a Qubit 3.0 fluorometer, sized with a Bioanalyzer 2100, and then quantified again using the KAPA Library Quantification kit. Every immunoSEQ 96-well plate was sequenced on a separate single-read 150-cycle Illumina NextSeq 550 flow cell. Per the source publication's procedure: Because the immunoSEQ output included only junctional sequences and no quality scores, the filtering could not be the same as the filtering used for full-length reads. To assign V/J genes and CDR3, sequences were annotated against IMGT germline references using PyIR, a Python wrapper for IgBLAST v1.9. Reads with weak V/J assignments (E-value above 1e-6), missing CDR3, stop codons, out-of-frame junctions, or ambiguous translated residues were removed. V3J clonotypes were defined by identical inferred V gene, J gene, and CDR3 amino acid sequence. The percentage overlap between two repertoires was calculated by dividing the number of shared unique clonotypes by the size of the smaller repertoire. Repertoire richness was assessed with RTK rarefaction, the Chao1 estimator, and Recon v2.1 estimates of unobserved clonotypes. For all TCRbeta clonotypes obtained by the gDNA method from several donors, generation probabilities were computed with OLGA. What TCRdb holds here is the immuneACCESS table cut down to in-frame rearrangements. Part of the clones is not present; checked against another copy, under half of the missing clones reflect an unresolved V gene, and the others are unexplained. V and J calls and clone size come straight from that table; D and trimming were deduced from the DNA. Here the sample has 190,000 or so clones; approximately 62% occur a single time. The ten largest clones represent under 11% of the sample.

This chain is built from TRBV18 and TRBJ2-2; 7 junctional bases match TRBD1. Input material: memory CD4+ T cells sorted from blood. Reading the label with the study, this specimen's cell subset or site is: CD45RA-negative fraction. The receptor comes from a man aged 25-40 years in good health. The nucleotide sequence is TGTGCCAGCTCACCATTCCGGGACAGCACGAACACCGGGGAGCTGTTTTTT. This gives the protein CASSPFRDSTNTGELFF.